What follows is one T cell receptor (beta chain) and its context. These data are taken from a study of blood T cell repertoires in COVID-19. As for the study in general: The study drew acute and convalescent COVID-19 samples from the United States, Italy and Spain. From T cells, B-cell-depleted T cells, or PBMCs came the material, which was cDNA or gDNA.

In the authors' workflow: Amplification of reference gene primers provided the estimated nucleated cell counts. Method: immunoSEQ multiplex PCR; TCRdb's copy keeps in-frame clones and lacks some. That table supplies the V and J calls and clone size; D and trimming were determined from the DNA. This table has hundreds of thousands of clones, 85% to 90% appearing once. All enrollees were about 18 to 90 years old and from roughly 26 US areas. The CDR3 extends over 16 amino acids. With 0 bases clipped from V and 3 bases from J, the junction kept 7 bases outside the gene matches. Germline values: CDR1 LGHDT, CDR2 YNNKEL (reference sequence).

The receptor's source is a woman aged 18 to 35 with acute COVID-19. Sequencing input: PBMCs or T cells enriched from blood (not recorded which). The chain joins TRBV3-1 (or the pseudogene TRBV3-2) to TRBJ2-5, with 7 bases lining up with TRBD2. The CDR3 loop is CASSQDGEGSKETQYF. DNA of the CDR3: TGTGCCAGCAGCCAAGATGGGGAGGGGAGTAAAGAGACCCAGTACTTC.